This TCR beta chain was obtained from a study of cytomegalovirus exposure and HLA in healthy donors. Note on this clone: The antigen is undetermined.

The CDR3 contains 16 residues. Germline V gene data show CDR1 as SGHTA and CDR2 as FQGNSA. The ends were cut back, 5 bases at V and 5 bases at J, with 22 bases in the middle. Overall study results and limits: Researchers catalogued some 160 TCR beta chains as cytomegalovirus-associated.

Primers included in the PCR were 60 Vbeta and 13 Jbeta primers. Some clones are missing from TCRdb's copy, which holds only in-frame ones; the method was immunoSEQ multiplex PCR. The sample consists of about 69,000 clones, about 70% of them appearing once. The specimen sequenced was PBMCs. This receptor was identified in a woman aged 25 to 45 in good health and CMV-seronegative. V gene TRBV7-2 combines with J gene TRBJ2-7; possibly TRBD2 for D (6 bases). The CDR3 loop reads CASSLILRGESDEQYF. In nucleotides, the CDR3 is TGTGCCAGCAGCCTCATACTCCGCGGGGAGAGCGACGAGCAGTACTTC.